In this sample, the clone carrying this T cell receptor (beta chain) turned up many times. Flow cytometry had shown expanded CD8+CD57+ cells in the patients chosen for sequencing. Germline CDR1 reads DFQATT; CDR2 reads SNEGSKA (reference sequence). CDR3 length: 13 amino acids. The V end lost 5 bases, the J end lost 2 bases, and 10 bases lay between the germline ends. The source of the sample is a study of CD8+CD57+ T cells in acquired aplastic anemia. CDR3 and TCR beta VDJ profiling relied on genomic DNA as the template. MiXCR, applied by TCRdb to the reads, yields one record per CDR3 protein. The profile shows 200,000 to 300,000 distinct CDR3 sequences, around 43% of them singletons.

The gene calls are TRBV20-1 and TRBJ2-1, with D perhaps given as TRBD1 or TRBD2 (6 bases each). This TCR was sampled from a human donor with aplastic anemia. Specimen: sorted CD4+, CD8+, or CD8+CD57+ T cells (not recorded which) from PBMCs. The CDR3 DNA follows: TGCAGTGCTGGAGGGGGGACCTACAATGAGCAGTTCTTC. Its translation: CSAGGGTYNEQFF.